The clone carrying this TCR beta chain has ten or more counts. The data were obtained in a study of molecular identifiers for immune sequencing clone quantification. TCRdb processed the PCR reads anew with MiXCR; each CDR3 protein has one entry. Of about 640,000 distinct CDR3 sequences listed, about 20% are singletons. Trimming at V came to 1 base and at J to 2 bases, leaving 7 bases not matched to a gene. The CDR3 loop spans 17 amino acids. Looked up from germline, CDR1 is SGHVS and CDR2 is FNYEAQ. This sequence joins TRBV7-6 and TRBJ1-5, with 8 bases matching TRBD1. This receptor was identified in a human donor in good health. Some libraries in this study had Jurkat cell RNA spiked in. The sequenced sample consisted of naive CD8+ T cells from blood, with Jurkat cell RNA spiked in. The sample's subset: FACS-sorted CD8+CD4-CCR7+CD45RA+ naive T cells. The DNA for the CDR3 is TGTGCCAGCAGCTTAGATACCGGGACAGGCCGCAATCAGCCCCAGCATTTT. This translates into CASSLDTGTGRNQPQHF. Full variable domain (remainder filled in from reference TRBV7-6 and TRBJ1-5): GAGVSQSPRYKVTKRGQDVALRCDPISGHVSLYWYRQALGQGPEFLTYFNYEAQQDKSGLPNDRFSAERPEGSISTLTIQRTEQRDSAMYRCASSLDTGTGRNQPQHFGDGTRLSIL.